Below, 28 T cell receptor beta chains from the same sample are listed, as sequenced in a study of blood T cell repertoires in COVID-19. Sequencing used immunoSEQ multiplex PCR; TCRdb keeps in-frame clones, though not all of them. The sample holds more than 200,000 clones, approximately 90% seen once. Sequencing was carried out using peripheral blood. Receptors originate from a man over 45 with acute or convalescent COVID-19.

DNA for the CDR3: TGTGCCAGCAGTGAATACCGGGGATGGAACACTGAAGCTTTCTTT. Translated: CASSEYRGWNTEAFF. The chain has TRBV2 and TRBJ1-1; D gene unclear. The CDR3 totals 15 residues. The germline CDR1 and CDR2 sequences are SNHLY and FYNNEI. V was clipped by 2 bases and J by 1 base, with 11 bases between them.

The chain joins TRBV11-2 to TRBJ2-2; 8 bases agree with TRBD2. Per germline, CDR1 SGHAT and CDR2 FQNNGV. CDR3 length: 18 amino acids. The ends lost 1 base at V and 3 bases at J; junction bases unmatched: 10. The CDR3 nucleotides are TGTGCCAGCAGCTTAGGTGTGGTGGCGGGGGGAGACACCGGGGAGCTGTTTTTT. Its translation: CASSLGVVAGGDTGELFF.

The chain joins TRBV7-2 to TRBJ2-3; no clear D gene. CDR3 length: 15 residues. Looked up from germline, CDR1 is SGHTA and CDR2 is FQGNSA. Trimming shortened V by 6 bases and J by 3 bases, and 16 bases separated the two germline ends. CDR3 in DNA: TGTGCCAGCAGGTCTAGGTCTTCTGCGACAGATACGCAGTATTTT. Translation: CASRSRSSATDTQYF. The whole variable domain, remainder taken from reference TRBV7-2 and TRBJ2-3, is GAGVSQSPSNKVTEKGKDVELRCDPISGHTALYWYRQSLGQGLEFLIYFQGNSAPDKSGLPSDRFSAERTGGSVSTLTIQRTQQEDSAVYLCASRSRSSATDTQYFGPGTRLTVL.

V usage is TRBV7-2 and J usage is TRBJ1-2, with D tentatively TRBD1 (5 bases). Trimming cost V 8 bases and J 2 bases, with 12 bases left between them. The CDR3 consists of 13 residues. CDR1 and CDR2 from the germline V gene are SGHTA and FQGNSA. Written as DNA, the CDR3 is TGTGCCAGCGCTAGGGCAGGGAACTATGGCTACACCTTC. As protein: CASARAGNYGYTF.

This clone was recorded a few times. The rearrangement uses TRBV4-1 and TRBJ1-6; D gene ambiguous. V gave up 3 bases and J gave up 0 bases, with 6 bases separating them. The CDR3 is made up of 15 amino acids. The germline V gene has CDR1 MGHRA and CDR2 YSYEKL. The CDR3 nucleotides are TGCGCCAGCAGCCAGGGGAGCTCCTATAATTCACCCCTCCACTTT. As protein: CASSQGSSYNSPLHF.

The rearrangement links TRBV18 to TRBJ1-2; 9 nucleotides line up with TRBD1. The CDR3 is 14 amino acids. With 6 bases clipped from V and 3 bases from J, the junction kept 5 bases outside the gene matches. Germline loops: CDR1 KGHSH, CDR2 LQKENI. For the CDR3, the DNA is TGTGCCAGCTCCCGGGACAGGGCCGACTATGGCTACACCTTC. This sequence encodes CASSRDRADYGYTF.

This chain links TRBV7-9 with TRBJ1-5, with D hard to call. V was pared by 5 bases and J by 8 bases, with 22 bases between. The CDR3 consists of 16 residues. Germline CDR1 and CDR2: SEHNR and FQNEAQ (reference sequence). CDR3 DNA sequence: TGTGCCAGCAGCCCGAGCGCCGGTACCTCAAGAGAGCCCCAGCATTTT. This encodes CASSPSAGTSREPQHF.

The V call is TRBV4-1, the J call TRBJ1-2, with a tentative D call TRBD1 (5 bases). The CDR3 is 14 residues long. Looked up from germline, CDR1 is MGHRA and CDR2 is YSYEKL. Deletions cut 3 bases from V and 0 bases from J, with 8 bases between. CDR3 nucleotide sequence: TGCGCCAGCAGCCATATGACAGCTAACTATGGCTACACCTTC. Encoded protein: CASSHMTANYGYTF.

The CDR3 DNA reads TGTGCCAGTAAATCAGGTCCAGCTAACTATGGCTACACCTTC. Its translation: CASKSGPANYGYTF. V is TRBV19 and J is TRBJ1-2, with D unclear. Germline CDR1 LNHDA, CDR2 SQIVND (reference sequence). The CDR3 is made up of 14 amino acids. Trimming took off 7 bases at V and 0 bases at J, with 12 bases between the two ends.

This clone was seen a few times. The chain is built from TRBV7-9 and TRBJ1-5, with D maybe TRBD1 (6 bases). V gave up 4 bases and J gave up 2 bases, with 12 bases separating them. The germline V gene encodes CDR1 SEHNR and CDR2 FQNEAQ (reference sequence). The CDR3 has 15 amino acids. CDR3 protein: CASSSDSVRNQPQHF. Here the CDR3 DNA reads TGTGCCAGCAGCTCGGACAGTGTGCGCAATCAGCCCCAGCATTTT.

The rearrangement uses TRBV7-3 and TRBJ2-3; no reliable D call. Looked up from germline, CDR1 is SGHTA and CDR2 is FQGTGA. The CDR3 has 15 amino acids. Deletions cut 2 bases from V and 2 bases from J, with 11 bases between. The CDR3 loop reads CASSLGVQHTDTQYF. The CDR3 DNA follows: TGTGCCAGCAGCTTAGGTGTGCAACACACAGATACGCAGTATTTT.

This chain connects TRBV6-4 to TRBJ1-1; 8 bases line up with TRBD1. The CDR3 contains 14 residues. Germline CDR1 is MRHNA and CDR2 is SNTAGT. The J segment lost 4 bases and the V segment lost 6 bases, leaving 7 bases of the junction unmatched. The CDR3 here is CASRHGQGSTEAFF. Here the CDR3 DNA reads TGTGCCAGCAGACACGGACAGGGCTCCACTGAAGCTTTCTTT.

This chain links TRBV6-5 with TRBJ1-2; 9 nucleotides line up with TRBD1. Germline CDR1 reads MNHEY; CDR2 reads SVGAGI. CDR3 length: 14 residues. V trimming: 7 bases; J trimming: 7 bases; junction bases outside the gene matches: 10. The CDR3 loop is CASTARDRVAGYTF. CDR3 coding DNA: TGTGCCAGCACGGCCAGGGACAGGGTTGCTGGCTACACCTTC.

The V call is TRBV10-1, the J call TRBJ2-2; 7 positions agree with TRBD1. This CDR3 is built from 13 residues. Germline V gene data show CDR1 as WNHNN and CDR2 as SYGVQD (reference sequence). V lost 5 bases, J lost 6 bases, and 3 bases stayed unmatched. The CDR3 is CASSKTGAGELFF. The CDR3 DNA is TGCGCCAGCAGTAAAACAGGGGCCGGGGAGCTGTTTTTT.

The chain employs TRBV7-2 and TRBJ1-2; D not certain. The ends were cut back, 1 base at V and 5 bases at J, with 11 bases in the middle. This CDR3 is 14 amino acids long. CDR1 is SGHTA, CDR2 FQGNSA, per germline. CDR3 DNA: TGTGCCAGCAGCTTAGAATTGGGAGGGTATGGCTACACCTTC. Its translation is CASSLELGGYGYTF. Combining the CDR3 with reference TRBV7-2 and TRBJ1-2 gives the whole variable domain GAGVSQSPSNKVTEKGKDVELRCDPISGHTALYWYRQSLGQGLEFLIYFQGNSAPDKSGLPSDRFSAERTGGSVSTLTIQRTQQEDSAVYLCASSLELGGYGYTFGSGTRLTVV.

The chain carries TRBV6-6 and TRBJ1-3, with D possibly being TRBD1 (6 bases). This CDR3 comprises 14 residues. Germline V gene data show CDR1 as MNHNY and CDR2 as SVGAGI (reference sequence). Trimming took off 6 bases at V and 0 bases at J, with 9 bases between the two ends. The CDR3 here is CASRGADSGNTIYF. CDR3 DNA sequence: TGTGCCAGCAGGGGGGCTGACTCTGGAAACACCATATATTTT.

The V gene is TRBV19, the J gene TRBJ2-2, with 7 positions matching TRBD1. The CDR3 is 15 amino acids. CDR1 LNHDA and CDR2 SQIVND come from the germline V gene (reference sequence). The trim removed 4 bases at V and 7 bases at J, leaving 9 bases unmatched. The CDR3 region has the DNA TGTGCCAGTAGTAACCCGGGGACAGTCGGCGGGGAGCTGTTTTTT. This sequence encodes CASSNPGTVGGELFF.

The chain combines TRBV5-1 with TRBJ1-2; D uncertain. Germline V lookup: CDR1 SGHRS, CDR2 YFSETQ. V lost 0 bases and J 4 bases, leaving 10 bases between the germline ends. The CDR3 consists of 14 residues. The CDR3 loop reads CASSLEGGVYGYTF. As DNA, the CDR3 is TGCGCCAGCAGCTTGGAAGGCGGCGTCTATGGCTACACCTTC.

In its sample, this clone was seen once. V gene TRBV19 combines with J gene TRBJ2-3; D is unresolved. With 10 bases removed from V and 1 base from J, the gap between germline ends came to 12 bases. This CDR3 has 13 residues. The germline gives CDR1 LNHDA, CDR2 SQIVND (reference sequence). The CDR3 is CATHRGGTDTQYF. DNA of the CDR3: TGTGCCACCCATCGTGGAGGCACAGATACGCAGTATTTT.

This rearrangement joins TRBV5-5 to TRBJ1-2; D uncertain. Germline V gene lookup returns CDR1 SGHKS and CDR2 YYEKEE (reference sequence). The V gene lost 4 bases and the J gene lost 3 bases, with 16 bases spanning the gap. There are 15 residues in the CDR3. Here the CDR3 reads CASSPVLERDYGYTF. The CDR3 region has the DNA TGTGCCAGCAGCCCGGTACTCGAAAGAGACTATGGCTACACCTTC.

This clone was detected only once. The chain joins TRBV19 to TRBJ2-2; the match to TRBD1 covers 10 bases. Germline CDR1 LNHDA, CDR2 SQIVND (reference sequence). With V trimmed by 4 bases and J by 6 bases, 5 bases remained unmatched. The CDR3 loop spans 15 amino acids. The CDR3 DNA follows: TGTGCCAGTAGTACAACTGGACAGGGGGCCGGGGAGCTGTTTTTT. Protein sequence: CASSTTGQGAGELFF.

The rearrangement joins TRBV19 to TRBJ1-5; 7 bases agree with TRBD1. The CDR3 extends over 13 amino acids. Trimming took 3 bases from V and 4 from J; bases not matched to a gene: 0. Germline V gene sequence: CDR1 LNHDA, CDR2 SQIVND (reference sequence). The CDR3 DNA reads TGTGCCAGTAGTATGACAGGGAATCAGCCCCAGCATTTT. Translating it yields CASSMTGNQPQHF.

V usage is TRBV10-3 and J usage is TRBJ1-2; D not resolved. Trimming took off 0 bases at V and 0 bases at J, with 5 bases between the two ends. Germline V gene data show CDR1 as ENHRY and CDR2 as SYGVKD. The CDR3 length is 14 residues. In DNA, the CDR3 is TGTGCCATCAGTGAGTCGCGGGCTAACTATGGCTACACCTTC. As protein: CAISESRANYGYTF.

As to this clone: Distinct nucleotide sequences in the sample also encode this CDR3. The rearrangement joins TRBV2 to TRBJ1-6; a possible D gene is TRBD1 (5 bases). CDR3 length: 14 residues. Germline V CDR1 and CDR2: SNHLY, FYNNEI. Deletions cut 5 bases from V and 3 bases from J, with 8 bases between. CDR3: CASSRDSYNSPLHF. CDR3 bases: TGTGCCAGCAGTCGCGACAGCTATAATTCACCCCTCCACTTT.

The chain employs TRBV30 and TRBJ1-6, with TRBD1 as a possible D gene (6 bases). There are 14 residues in the CDR3. Germline CDR1 is GTSNPN and CDR2 is SVGIG (reference sequence). Trimming removed 4 bases from V and 9 bases from J, with 16 bases in between. CDR3 region: CAWKRPGQPSPLHF. The CDR3 nucleotides are TGTGCCTGGAAGCGGCCCGGACAGCCTTCACCCCTCCACTTT.

J is TRBJ2-3 and V is TRBV5-4; D is possibly TRBD2 (6 bases). The CDR3 consists of 16 residues. Germline assignment: CDR1 SGHNT and CDR2 YYREEE (reference sequence). The ends were cut back, 4 bases at V and 2 bases at J, with 17 bases in the middle. This CDR3 reads CASSTNPGANTDTQYF. The CDR3 region has the DNA TGTGCCAGCAGCACGAATCCGGGAGCTAACACAGATACGCAGTATTTT.

This chain uses TRBV18 with TRBJ1-1; no clear D. Germline-derived CDR1 and CDR2 are KGHSH and LQKENI. Deletions cut 6 bases from V and 0 bases from J, with 11 bases between. This CDR3 contains 14 residues. CDR3 sequence: CASSPLELNTEAFF. CDR3 nucleotides: TGTGCCAGCTCCCCCTTAGAGTTGAACACTGAAGCTTTCTTT. Using reference TRBV18 and TRBJ1-1 for the parts outside the CDR3, the full variable domain is NAGVMQNPRHLVRRRGQEARLRCSPMKGHSHVYWYRQLPEEGLKFMVYLQKENIIDESGMPKERFSAEFPKEGPSILRIQQVVRGDSAAYFCASSPLELNTEAFFGQGTRLTVV.

This chain uses TRBV6-5 with TRBJ1-2; a possible D gene is TRBD1 (6 bases). The CDR3 is made up of 13 amino acids. The V end was cut by 7 bases, the J end by 6 bases, with 15 bases between. CDR1 and CDR2 (germline): MNHEY, SVGAGI. CDR3 nucleotide sequence: TGTGCCAGCACCACAACTTGGGACAATGGCTACACCTTC. It is translated as CASTTTWDNGYTF.